Listed below are T cell receptor beta chains from one sample, sequenced in a study of early T cells in non-severe SARS-CoV-2 infection. TCRdb fed the 5' RACE reads into MiXCR, producing one record per CDR3 protein. The top ten hold over 2.5% of the sample, which has 25,000 to 30,000 distinct CDR3 sequences, around 5.3% seen once. The sample taken for sequencing was whole blood. The source is an adult who was a healthcare worker with PCR-confirmed SARS-CoV-2 infection or an uninfected control (not recorded which). CDR3s include the opening cysteine and the closing phenylalanine or tryptophan. A D gene is named only where the DNA matches it firmly. Size values are once, few and many counts, or a class for expanded clones, and some rows have none.

J gene	V gene	D gene	clone size	CDR3 protein	CDR3 DNA
TRBJ2-2	TRBV18	TRBD1	NA	CASSPLEQGAYSTGELFF	TGTGCCAGCTCACCACTCGAACAGGGGGCCTATTCCACCGGGGAGCTGTTTTTT
TRBJ1-1	TRBV5-1	TRBD1	few	CASSPGTGKTEAFF	TGCGCCAGCAGCCCCGGGACAGGGAAGACTGAAGCTTTCTTT
TRBJ2-1	TRBV28	NA	NA	CASSPPGAANEQFF	TGTGCCAGCAGCCCCCCAGGGGCGGCCAATGAGCAGTTCTTC
TRBJ2-2	TRBV6-5	NA	many	CASQGGLPGTGELFF	TGTGCCAGCCAGGGGGGACTACCGGGAACCGGGGAGCTGTTTTTT
TRBJ2-3	TRBV19	NA	NA	CASRLSSTDTQYF	TGTGCCAGTAGACTTTCCAGCACAGATACGCAGTATTTT
TRBJ2-3	TRBV18	NA	many	CASSSGTSLGTQYF	TGTGCCAGCTCGTCCGGGACGTCCCTCGGGACGCAGTATTTT
TRBJ2-7	TRBV7-8	TRBD2	many	CASRRTSGKQSSYEQYF	TGTGCCAGCAGGAGGACTAGCGGAAAACAAAGCTCCTACGAGCAGTACTTC
TRBJ2-5	TRBV3-1	NA	many	CASSHAGAQETQYF	TGTGCCAGCAGCCATGCGGGGGCCCAAGAGACCCAGTACTTC
TRBJ2-5	TRBV7-9	NA	many	CASSLVEEGMETQYF	TGTGCCAGCAGCTTAGTTGAGGAGGGGATGGAGACCCAGTACTTC
TRBJ1-2	TRBV12-3/TRBV12-4	TRBD1	once	CASSLMTGIHLGYTF	TGTGCCAGCAGTCTAATGACAGGGATCCATCTCGGCTACACCTTC
TRBJ2-7	TRBV7-2	NA	many	CASSLRSMGSSYEQYF	TGTGCCAGCAGCTTACGGTCGATGGGCAGCTCCTACGAGCAGTACTTC
TRBJ2-3	TRBV5-4	NA	many	CASSGAGTQYF	TGTGCCAGCAGCGGCGCCGGGACGCAGTATTTT
TRBJ1-1	TRBV5-4	NA	many	CASSPANRQANTEAFF	TGTGCCAGCAGCCCCGCCAACAGACAGGCGAACACTGAAGCTTTCTTT
TRBJ2-2	TRBV6-6	NA	many	CASSAPGRDANTGELFF	TGTGCCAGCAGCGCCCCCGGCAGGGACGCGAACACCGGGGAGCTGTTTTTT
TRBJ1-1	TRBV6-5	TRBD1	many	CASRYRGRDTEAFF	TGTGCCAGCAGATACAGGGGGCGGGACACTGAAGCTTTCTTT
TRBJ2-1	TRBV6-1	TRBD2	many	CASMIAGGRNEQFF	TGTGCCAGCATGATAGCGGGGGGGAGGAATGAGCAGTTCTTC
TRBJ2-1	TRBV9	NA	many	CASSVEVSLNEQFF	TGTGCCAGCAGCGTAGAGGTCAGTCTGAATGAGCAGTTCTTC
TRBJ2-2	TRBV15	TRBD2	NA	CATTTSVVAGRTGELFF	TGTGCCACCACCACCTCGGTGGTAGCGGGGAGAACCGGGGAGCTGTTTTTT
TRBJ2-3	TRBV5-1	NA	many	CASSLSGPTDTQYF	TGCGCCAGCAGCTTGAGCGGGCCCACAGATACGCAGTATTTT
TRBJ1-4	TRBV28	NA	many	CASSFLGDEKLFF	TGTGCCAGCAGTTTCCTGGGGGATGAAAAACTGTTTTTT
TRBJ1-1	TRBV12-3/TRBV12-4	TRBD1	NA	CASSRRGQGGTEAFF	TGTGCCAGCAGCCGCCGGGGACAGGGCGGCACTGAAGCTTTCTTT
TRBJ1-1	TRBV5-1	NA	few	CASSLVVSPDTEAFF	TGCGCCAGCAGCTTGGTAGTCTCCCCGGATACTGAAGCTTTCTTT
TRBJ1-1	TRBV11-1	NA	medium-sized	CASSLALGTEAFF	TGTGCCAGCAGCTTAGCGCTCGGAACTGAAGCTTTCTTT
TRBJ1-4	TRBV2	NA	many	CASRSPGPRRDEKLFF	TGTGCCAGCAGGTCTCCAGGACCCCGGCGAGATGAAAAACTGTTTTTT
TRBJ2-5	TRBV4-1	NA	NA	CASSHLEGETQYF	TGCGCCAGCAGCCACCTGGAGGGAGAGACCCAGTACTTC
TRBJ2-5	TRBV4-1	TRBD1	few	CASSQVGYRDSQETQYF	TGCGCCAGCAGCCAAGTAGGGTACCGGGACAGTCAAGAGACCCAGTACTTC
TRBJ2-7	TRBV20-1	NA	NA	CSPAEGGGSYEQYF	TGCAGTCCCGCAGAGGGGGGAGGCTCCTACGAGCAGTACTTC
TRBJ2-1	TRBV2	NA	many	CASRGTGLYPYNEQFF	TGTGCCAGCAGGGGGACGGGTCTCTACCCCTACAATGAGCAGTTCTTC
TRBJ2-2	TRBV30	NA	many	CAWSFAQPGELFF	TGTGCCTGGAGCTTTGCGCAGCCCGGGGAGCTGTTTTTT
TRBJ2-7	TRBV29-1	TRBD2	many	CSAWTSGPSYEQYF	TGCAGCGCCTGGACTAGCGGACCCTCCTACGAGCAGTACTTC
TRBJ1-6	TRBV9	TRBD1	NA	CASSVMGQGNSPLHF	TGTGCCAGCAGCGTAATGGGACAGGGAAATTCACCCCTCCACTTT
TRBJ2-3	TRBV28	NA	many	CASRPPGPAADTQYF	TGTGCCAGCAGACCACCCGGCCCCGCGGCAGATACGCAGTATTTT
TRBJ1-2	TRBV10-3	NA	medium-sized	CAISETEHGYTF	TGTGCCATCAGTGAGACGGAGCATGGCTACACCTTC
TRBJ2-2	TRBV7-8	TRBD1	many	CASSLRKGAAGELFF	TGTGCCAGCAGCTTGAGGAAGGGGGCGGCCGGGGAGCTGTTTTTT
TRBJ2-7	TRBV20-1	TRBD2	NA	CSAIAGSTYEQYF	TGCAGTGCTATAGCGGGGTCAACCTACGAGCAGTACTTC
TRBJ2-2	TRBV5-8	NA	NA	CASSRGLKNTGELFF	TGTGCCAGCAGCCGGGGACTGAAGAACACCGGGGAGCTGTTTTTT
TRBJ2-4	TRBV11-2	NA	many	CASERTGTIGAKNIQYF	TGTGCCAGCGAGAGGACCGGGACCATCGGAGCCAAAAACATTCAGTACTTC
TRBJ1-1	TRBV6-5	NA	few	CASSPAVLGIFTEAFF	TGTGCCAGCAGTCCGGCGGTACTGGGGATTTTCACTGAAGCTTTCTTT
TRBJ2-7	TRBV10-2	TRBD1	many	CASTPRQGAVEQYF	TGCGCCAGCACCCCTAGACAGGGGGCTGTCGAGCAGTACTTC
TRBJ1-5	TRBV12-3/TRBV12-4	NA	many	CASSLFILNQPQHF	TGTGCCAGCAGTTTGTTCATACTCAATCAGCCCCAGCATTTT
TRBJ2-7	TRBV6-1	TRBD1	medium-sized	CASSIRTGPSYEQYF	TGTGCCAGCAGTATTCGGACAGGACCCTCCTACGAGCAGTACTTC
TRBJ2-7	TRBV11-2	TRBD2	many	CASSLGAGGLIYEQYF	TGTGCCAGCAGCTTAGGGGCCGGGGGACTAATCTACGAGCAGTACTTC
TRBJ1-1	TRBV19	NA	NA	CASSLRSRQELNTEAFF	TGTGCCAGTAGTCTCCGGTCCCGACAGGAACTGAACACTGAAGCTTTCTTT
TRBJ2-2	TRBV13	TRBD2	many	CASSLAGHGIGELFF	TGTGCCAGCAGCCTAGCGGGACATGGGATCGGGGAGCTGTTTTTT